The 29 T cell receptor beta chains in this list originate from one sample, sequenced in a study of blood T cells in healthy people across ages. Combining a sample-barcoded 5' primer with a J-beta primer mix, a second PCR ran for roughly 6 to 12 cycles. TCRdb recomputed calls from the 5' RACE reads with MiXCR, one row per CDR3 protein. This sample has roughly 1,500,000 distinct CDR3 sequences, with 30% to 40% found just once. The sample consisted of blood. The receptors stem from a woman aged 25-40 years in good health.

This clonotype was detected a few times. The CDR3 reads CASSQDFSGELFF. The CDR3 DNA reads as TGCGCCAGCAGCCAAGATTTTTCCGGGGAGCTGTTTTTT. V and J are TRBV4-1 and TRBJ2-2; D unclear. Looked up from germline, CDR1 is MGHRA and CDR2 is YSYEKL. V lost 0 bases and J 6 bases, leaving 5 bases between the germline ends. This CDR3 comprises 13 residues.

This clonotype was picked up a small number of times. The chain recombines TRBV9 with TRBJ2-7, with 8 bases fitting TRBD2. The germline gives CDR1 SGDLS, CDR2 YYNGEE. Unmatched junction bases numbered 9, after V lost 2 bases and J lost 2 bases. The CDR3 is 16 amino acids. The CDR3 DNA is TGTGCCAGCAGCGTCACCGGGACTAGTAGGCCCTACGAGCAGTACTTC. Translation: CASSVTGTSRPYEQYF.

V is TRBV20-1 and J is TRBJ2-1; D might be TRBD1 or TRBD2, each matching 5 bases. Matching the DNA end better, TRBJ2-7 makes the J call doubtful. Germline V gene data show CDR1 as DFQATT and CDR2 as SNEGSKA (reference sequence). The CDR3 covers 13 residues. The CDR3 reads CSARDRSGTEQYF. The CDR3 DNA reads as TGCAGTGCTAGAGACCGATCTGGGACGGAGCAGTACTTC.

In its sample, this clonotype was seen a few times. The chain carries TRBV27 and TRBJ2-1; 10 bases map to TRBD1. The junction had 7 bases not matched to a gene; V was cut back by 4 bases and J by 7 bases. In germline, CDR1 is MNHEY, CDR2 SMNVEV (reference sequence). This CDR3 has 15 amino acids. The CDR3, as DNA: TGTGCCAGCAGTTGGGGACAGGGGATCGGGAATGAGCAGTTCTTC. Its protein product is CASSWGQGIGNEQFF.

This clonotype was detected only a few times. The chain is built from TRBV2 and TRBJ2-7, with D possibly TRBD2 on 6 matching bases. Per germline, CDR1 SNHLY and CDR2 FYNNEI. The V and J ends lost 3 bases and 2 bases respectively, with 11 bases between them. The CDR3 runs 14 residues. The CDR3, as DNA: TGTGCCAGCAGTGACACGACTAGTGCCTACGAGCAGTACTTC. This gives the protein CASSDTTSAYEQYF.

CDR3 sequence (DNA): TGTGCCAGCAGGAGTCCGGGGCTGAACACCGGGGAGCTGTTTTTT. It is translated as CASRSPGLNTGELFF. The chain uses TRBV28 and TRBJ2-2, with D possibly called TRBD1 or TRBD2 (5 bases each). Germline loops: CDR1 MDHEN, CDR2 SYDVKM. V lost 6 bases to trimming and J lost 1 base, with 12 bases between them. CDR3 length: 15 amino acids.

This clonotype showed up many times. Here the CDR3 reads CASRSRGSAAKNIQYF. CDR3 coding DNA: TGTGCCAGCAGATCTAGGGGGTCGGCGGCCAAAAACATTCAGTACTTC. J is TRBJ2-4 and V is TRBV13, with TRBD1 as a possible D gene (6 bases). The V end was cut by 6 bases, the J end by 1 base, with 16 bases between. Per the germline V gene, CDR1 is PRHDT and CDR2 is FYEKMQ (reference sequence). The CDR3 consists of 16 residues.

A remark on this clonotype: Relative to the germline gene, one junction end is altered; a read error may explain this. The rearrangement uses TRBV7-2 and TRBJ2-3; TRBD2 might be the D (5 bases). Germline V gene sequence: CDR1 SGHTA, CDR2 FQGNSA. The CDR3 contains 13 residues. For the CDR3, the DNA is TGTGCCAGCAGCGTAGCGTGGACAGATACGCAGTATTTT. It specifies CASSVAWTDTQYF.

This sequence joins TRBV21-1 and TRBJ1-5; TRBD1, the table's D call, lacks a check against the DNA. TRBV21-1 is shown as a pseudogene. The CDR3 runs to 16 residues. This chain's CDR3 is CASSDGTGVRNQPQHF. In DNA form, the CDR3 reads TGTGCCAGCAGCGACGGGACAGGGGTCCGCAATCAGCCCCAGCATTTT.

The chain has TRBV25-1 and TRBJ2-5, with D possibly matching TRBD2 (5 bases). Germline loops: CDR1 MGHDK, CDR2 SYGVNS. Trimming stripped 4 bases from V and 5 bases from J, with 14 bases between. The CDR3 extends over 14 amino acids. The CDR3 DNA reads TGTGCCAGCAGTGGACGTGCGAGGGCGGAGACCCAGTACTTC. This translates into CASSGRARAETQYF.

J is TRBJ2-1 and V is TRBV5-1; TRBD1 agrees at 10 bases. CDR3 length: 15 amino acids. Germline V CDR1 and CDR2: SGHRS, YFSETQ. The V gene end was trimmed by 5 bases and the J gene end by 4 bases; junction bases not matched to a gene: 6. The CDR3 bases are TGCGCCAGCAGACTCGGGACAGGGGATTACAATGAGCAGTTCTTC. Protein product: CASRLGTGDYNEQFF.

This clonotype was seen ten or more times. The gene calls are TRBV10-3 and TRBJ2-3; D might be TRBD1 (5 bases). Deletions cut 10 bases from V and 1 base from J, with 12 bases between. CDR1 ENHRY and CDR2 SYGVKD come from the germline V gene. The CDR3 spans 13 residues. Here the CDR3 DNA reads TGTGCCAGCCGCGGCAGGGGCACAGATACGCAGTATTTT. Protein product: CASRGRGTDTQYF.

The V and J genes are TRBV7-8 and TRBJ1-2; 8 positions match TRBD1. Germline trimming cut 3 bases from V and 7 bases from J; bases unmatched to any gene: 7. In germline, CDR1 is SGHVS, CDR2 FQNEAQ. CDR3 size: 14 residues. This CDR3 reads CASSFPDRGVGYTF. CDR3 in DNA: TGTGCCAGCAGCTTCCCTGACAGGGGAGTTGGCTACACCTTC.

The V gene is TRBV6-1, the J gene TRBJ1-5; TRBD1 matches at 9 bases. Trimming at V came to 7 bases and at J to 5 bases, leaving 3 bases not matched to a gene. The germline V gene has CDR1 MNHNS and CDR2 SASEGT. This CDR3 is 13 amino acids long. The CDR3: CASKTGGDQPQHF. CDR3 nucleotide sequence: TGTGCCAGCAAAACAGGGGGCGATCAGCCCCAGCATTTT.

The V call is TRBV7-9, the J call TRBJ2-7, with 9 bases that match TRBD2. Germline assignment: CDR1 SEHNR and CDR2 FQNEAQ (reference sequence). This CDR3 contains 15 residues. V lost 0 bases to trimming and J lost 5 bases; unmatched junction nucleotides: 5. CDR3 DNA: TGTGCCAGCAGCTTAGCCCTGGGACTAGCAAACGAGCAGTACTTC. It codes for CASSLALGLANEQYF.

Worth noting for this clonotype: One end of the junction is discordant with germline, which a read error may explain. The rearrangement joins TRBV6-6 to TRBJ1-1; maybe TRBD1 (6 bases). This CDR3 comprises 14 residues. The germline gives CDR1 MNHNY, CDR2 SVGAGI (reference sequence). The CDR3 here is CASRQQGSNTGAFF. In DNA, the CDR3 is TGTGCCAGCAGGCAACAGGGATCGAACACTGGAGCTTTCTTT.

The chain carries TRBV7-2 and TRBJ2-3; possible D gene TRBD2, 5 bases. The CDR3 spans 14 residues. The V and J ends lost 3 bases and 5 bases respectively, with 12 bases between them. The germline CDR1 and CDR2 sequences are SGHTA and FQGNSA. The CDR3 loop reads CASSLGAGEDTQYF. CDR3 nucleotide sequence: TGTGCCAGCAGCTTGGGTGCCGGGGAAGATACGCAGTATTTT.

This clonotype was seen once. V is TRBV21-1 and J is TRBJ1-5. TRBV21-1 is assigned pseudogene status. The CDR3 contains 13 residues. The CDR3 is CASSKSDNQPQHF. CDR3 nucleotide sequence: TGTGCCAGCAGCAAGTCGGACAATCAGCCCCAGCATTTT.

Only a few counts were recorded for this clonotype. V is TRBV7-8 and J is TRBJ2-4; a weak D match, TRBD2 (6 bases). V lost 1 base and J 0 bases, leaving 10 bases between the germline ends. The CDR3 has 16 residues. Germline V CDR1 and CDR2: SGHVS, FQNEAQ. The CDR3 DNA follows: TGTGCCAGCAGCTTAGATCGGCGGGGAGCCAAAAACATTCAGTACTTC. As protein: CASSLDRRGAKNIQYF.

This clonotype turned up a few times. The DNA of the CDR3 is TGTGCCAGCAGCCGGACAGGAATCAATGAGCAGTTCTTC. Amino acids: CASSRTGINEQFF. The V call is TRBV9, the J call TRBJ2-1; 7 bases are a match to TRBD1. V lost 4 bases, J lost 6 bases, and 4 bases stayed unmatched. The CDR3 runs 13 residues. From germline, CDR1 is SGDLS and CDR2 YYNGEE.

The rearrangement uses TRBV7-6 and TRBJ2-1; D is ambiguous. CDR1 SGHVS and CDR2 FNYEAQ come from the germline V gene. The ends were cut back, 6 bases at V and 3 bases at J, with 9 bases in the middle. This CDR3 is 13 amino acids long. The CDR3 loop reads CASSTAYYNEQFF. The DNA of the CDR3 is TGTGCCAGCAGTACTGCCTACTACAATGAGCAGTTCTTC.

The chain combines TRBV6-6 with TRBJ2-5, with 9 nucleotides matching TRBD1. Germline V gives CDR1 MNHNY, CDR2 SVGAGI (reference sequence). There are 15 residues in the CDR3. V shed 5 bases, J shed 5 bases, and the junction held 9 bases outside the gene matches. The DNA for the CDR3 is TGTGCCAGCAGTACCGGGACAGGGAGGTGGGAGACCCAGTACTTC. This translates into CASSTGTGRWETQYF.

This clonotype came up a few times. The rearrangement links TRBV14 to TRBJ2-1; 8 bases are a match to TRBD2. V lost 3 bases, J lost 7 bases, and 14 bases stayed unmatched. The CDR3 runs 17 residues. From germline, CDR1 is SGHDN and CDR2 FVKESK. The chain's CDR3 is CASSQGYKAGVLNEQFF. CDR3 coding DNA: TGTGCCAGCAGCCAGGGCTATAAAGCGGGGGTACTGAATGAGCAGTTCTTC. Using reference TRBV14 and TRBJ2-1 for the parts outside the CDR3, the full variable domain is EAGVTQFPSHSVIEKGQTVTLRCDPISGHDNLYWYRRVMGKEIKFLLHFVKESKQDESGMPNNRFLAERTGGTYSTLKVQPAELEDSGVYFCASSQGYKAGVLNEQFFGPGTRLTVL.

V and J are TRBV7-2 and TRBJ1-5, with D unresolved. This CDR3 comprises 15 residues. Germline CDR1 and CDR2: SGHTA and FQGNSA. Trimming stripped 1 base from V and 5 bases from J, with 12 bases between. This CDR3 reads CASSLDGLSDQPQHF. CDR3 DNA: TGTGCCAGCAGCTTAGACGGACTGTCAGATCAGCCCCAGCATTTT.

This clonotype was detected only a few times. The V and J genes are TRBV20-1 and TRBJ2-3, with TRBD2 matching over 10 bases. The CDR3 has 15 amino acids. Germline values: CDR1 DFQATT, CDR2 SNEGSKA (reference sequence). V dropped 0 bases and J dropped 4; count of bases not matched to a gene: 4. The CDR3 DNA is TGCAGTGCTAGAGATCCTAGCGGGGGAGCAGATACGCAGTATTTT. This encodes CSARDPSGGADTQYF.

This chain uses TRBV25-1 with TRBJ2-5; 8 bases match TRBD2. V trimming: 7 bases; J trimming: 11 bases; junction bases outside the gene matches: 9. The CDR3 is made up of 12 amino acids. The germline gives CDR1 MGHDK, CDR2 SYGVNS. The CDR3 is CASTAGVGEQYF. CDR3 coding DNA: TGTGCCAGCACAGCGGGAGTGGGAGAGCAGTACTTC.

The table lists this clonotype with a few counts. The CDR3 DNA reads as TGTGCCACCGGACGGCGTAGCTCCTATAATTCACCCCTCCACTTT. Translated, it gives CATGRRSSYNSPLHF. The rearrangement joins TRBV10-3 to TRBJ1-6; unclear D gene. The CDR3 has 15 amino acids. In germline, CDR1 is ENHRY, CDR2 SYGVKD. V dropped 10 bases and J dropped 0 bases, with 13 bases sitting between them.

Here the CDR3 reads CASRTQNTEAFF. The CDR3 DNA reads TGTGCCAGTAGGACTCAGAACACTGAAGCTTTCTTT. The chain couples TRBV6-1 to TRBJ1-1; D remains ambiguous. Germline values: CDR1 MNHNS, CDR2 SASEGT. The V end was cut by 9 bases, the J end by 1 base, with 9 bases between. This CDR3 is built from 12 residues.

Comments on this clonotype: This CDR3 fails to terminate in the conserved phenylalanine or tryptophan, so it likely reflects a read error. The CDR3 DNA sequence: TGTGCCAGCAGCCCACGTGTGACCGGACTGACGGTTTCGGGGGAGACCCAGTACTTA. Its protein is CASSPRVTGLTVSGETQYL. The rearrangement joins TRBV7-6 to TRBJ2-5; a possible D gene is TRBD2 (5 bases). Deletions cut 5 bases from V and 5 bases from J, with 30 bases between. The CDR3 loop spans 19 amino acids. Germline V gives CDR1 SGHVS, CDR2 FNYEAQ.